The 10 T cell receptor beta chains given below trace back to one sample, sequenced in a study of cytomegalovirus exposure and HLA in healthy donors. The PCR was carried out with 60 Vbeta primers and 13 Jbeta primers. The repertoire was sequenced with immunoSEQ multiplex PCR; TCRdb's copy has only in-frame clones and lacks some. Of roughly 140,000 clones detected, around 80% appear once; the ten largest clones hold 4.5%. Sequences were obtained from PBMCs. The receptors stem from a man in his forties in good health and CMV-seronegative.

The chain links TRBV7-6 to TRBJ2-3; no clear D. The germline V gene encodes CDR1 SGHVS and CDR2 FNYEAQ. The CDR3 totals 15 residues. Trimming stripped 1 base from V and 2 bases from J, with 10 bases between. CDR3 region: CASSLGSSFTDTQYF. CDR3 coding DNA: TGTGCCAGCAGCTTAGGCTCTAGTTTCACAGATACGCAGTATTTT.

The chain combines TRBV19 with TRBJ1-1, with D uncertain. The length of the CDR3 is 13 residues. Germline CDR1 LNHDA, CDR2 SQIVND (reference sequence). Trimming cost V 5 bases and J 1 base, with 8 bases left between them. The CDR3 bases are TGTGCCAGTAGTTTTCGGGGGAACACTGAAGCTTTCTTT. This encodes CASSFRGNTEAFF.

The V and J genes are TRBV5-1 and TRBJ2-7, with TRBD2 matching 9 bases. Trimming at V came to 0 bases and at J to 9 bases, leaving 10 bases not matched to a gene. Germline CDR1 is SGHRS and CDR2 is YFSETQ. This CDR3 region has 15 residues. CDR3 sequence: CASSLDAGGPLGQYF. In DNA, the CDR3 is TGCGCCAGCAGCTTGGATGCGGGGGGGCCGCTAGGGCAGTACTTC.

The rearrangement uses TRBV6-5 and TRBJ1-1; 10 nucleotides match TRBD1. There are 13 residues in the CDR3. With V trimmed by 6 bases and J by 11 bases, 9 bases remained unmatched. Per the germline V gene, CDR1 is MNHEY and CDR2 is SVGAGI. CDR3 DNA: TGTGCCAGCAGCACCACGACAGGGGGCCGGGCTTTCTTT. This translates into CASSTTTGGRAFF.

The chain uses TRBV19 and TRBJ1-2, with TRBD1 matching over 8 bases. The CDR3 has 17 amino acids. The V segment lost 5 bases and the J segment 0 bases; nucleotides outside the gene matches: 11. In germline, CDR1 is LNHDA, CDR2 SQIVND (reference sequence). The CDR3 nucleotides read TGTGCCAGTAGTCCCGGACAGGGTAAAGCAGCTAACTATGGCTACACCTTC. It codes for CASSPGQGKAANYGYTF.

The V and J genes are TRBV10-1 and TRBJ1-2, with a tentative D call TRBD1 (5 bases). This CDR3 is built from 14 residues. Per the germline V gene, CDR1 is WNHNN and CDR2 is SYGVQD (reference sequence). Trimming removed 3 bases at V and 4 bases at J, with 12 bases between. This CDR3 reads CASSEWGGIYGYTF. The CDR3 DNA follows: TGCGCCAGCAGTGAATGGGGGGGAATCTATGGCTACACCTTC.

The chain uses TRBV23-1 and TRBJ1-4, with TRBD1 matching 8 bases. TRBV23-1 belongs to the ORF category, with a function that is uncertain. Losses at the gene ends were 4 bases for V and 10 bases for J; bases not matched to a gene: 14. The CDR3 extends over 16 amino acids. The CDR3 region has the DNA TGCGCCAGCAGTCTTCCGCGGGGGACAGGTGTCGGAAAACTGTTTTTT. Translating gives CASSLPRGTGVGKLFF.

The J gene is TRBJ2-3, the V gene TRBV6-5, with 8 bases identical to TRBD1. Germline CDR1 reads MNHEY; CDR2 reads SVGAGI. The CDR3 sequence is 15 residues long. After removal of 5 bases from V and 4 bases from J, the junction contained 8 bases not matched to a gene. CDR3 sequence reads: CASSPGQGSADTQYF. CDR3 nucleotide sequence: TGTGCCAGCAGTCCCGGACAGGGTTCTGCAGATACGCAGTATTTT.

The genes are TRBV7-2 and TRBJ1-2; D perhaps matches TRBD1 (5 bases). V was trimmed by 5 bases and J by 3 bases, leaving 10 bases between them. Germline CDR1 SGHTA, CDR2 FQGNSA. The CDR3 is 13 amino acids. CDR3 DNA: TGTGCCAGCAGCCCCTCAGGGTACTATGGCTACACCTTC. Amino acid sequence: CASSPSGYYGYTF.

The chain links TRBV15 to TRBJ2-1; 12 bases are a match to TRBD2. Per the germline V gene, CDR1 is LNHNV and CDR2 is YYDKDF (reference sequence). The length of the CDR3 is 13 residues. V lost 5 bases and J lost 15; bases outside the gene matches: 8. The CDR3 here is CATSVRTSGDAFF. CDR3 coding DNA: TGTGCCACCAGCGTTAGGACTAGCGGGGATGCGTTCTTC.